Below, 3 T cell receptor beta chains from the same sample are listed, as sequenced in a study of molecular identifiers for immune sequencing clone quantification. TCRdb reprocessed the PCR reads via MiXCR and lists one record per CDR3 protein. The sample records under 85,000 distinct CDR3 sequences, under 20% being singletons. The sample taken for sequencing was naive CD8+ T cells from blood, with Jurkat cell RNA spiked in. The sample's subset: FACS-sorted CD8+CD4-CCR7+CD45RA+ naive T cells. Receptors were obtained from a human donor in good health. Some libraries in this study had Jurkat cell RNA spiked in.

The table lists this clonotype with many counts. The V gene is TRBV7-8, the J gene TRBJ1-5, with 11 bases matching TRBD1. This CDR3 contains 15 residues. V dropped 1 base and J dropped 6; count of bases not matched to a gene: 2. In germline, CDR1 is SGHVS, CDR2 FQNEAQ. CDR3 nucleotides: TGTGCCAGCAGCTTAGGGACAGGGGGCGTTCAGCCCCAGCATTTT. Translation gives CASSLGTGGVQPQHF.

This clonotype has a count of ten or more. This chain connects TRBV9 to TRBJ2-2; possibly TRBD2 for D (5 bases). Looked up from germline, CDR1 is SGDLS and CDR2 is YYNGEE. V lost 0 bases and J 3 bases, leaving 12 bases between the germline ends. The CDR3 is made up of 16 amino acids. The CDR3 protein is CASSVGTGFYTGELFF. CDR3 coding DNA: TGTGCCAGCAGCGTAGGTACGGGATTTTACACCGGGGAGCTGTTTTTT.

This clonotype was detected ten times or more. Lacking the conserved final phenylalanine or tryptophan, this CDR3 likely reflects a read error. The DNA is omitted, as the CDR3 cannot be located on it reliably, and the CDR3 follows TCRdb's listing. The rearrangement joins TRBV12-3 or TRBV12-4 to TRBJ2-1; the D call in the table, TRBD2, was not verified against the DNA. 13 amino acids form the CDR3, both terminal residues included. The CDR3 here is CASSLSLAGDWVV.